This TCR beta chain was recovered during a study of beta chain features in type 1 diabetes listed by TCRdb under 2018. Concerning the study at large: Mean age, gender distribution, total cell number and subset yield did not differ between patients and healthy donors. Across all samples, 107,917,701 sorted cells were examined, and cell number per subset correlated strongly with RNA yield. The study compared TCRB repertoires of sorted circulating CD4+ T cell subsets between recently diagnosed type 1 diabetes patients and matched healthy donors. Regulatory and stem cell-like memory subsets were isolated from only 8 patients and roughly eight healthy donors, whereas naive and central memory subsets came from all 30 or so donors.

The germline V gene encodes CDR1 MDHEN and CDR2 SYDVKM. Reading from cysteine to phenylalanine, the CDR3 counts 16 amino acids. The retained sequence is limited to the CDR3, 48 bases, with the frame set at the first base. Relative to germline, V is missing 4 bases and J is missing 2 bases, with 7 bases of the junction outside any gene match. Points the paper makes about the study in general: PCR may preferentially amplify shorter templates, but because patient and control samples were amplified and corrected together, any resulting skew would affect both groups equally. Because small numbers of individuals were included in the HLA sub-analyses, any influence of HLA type on TCRB rearrangement was left unresolved. The naive, central memory and regulatory TCRB repertoires appeared to resemble one another more closely among patients than among healthy donors. Fewer insertions and more nucleotide deletions at VDJ recombination sites were observed in patients with type 1 diabetes, implying thymic rearrangement abnormalities. A moderate but significant shortening of TCRB CDR3 length was observed in type 1 diabetes patients in all four CD4+ subsets. Because cDNA rather than genomic DNA was sequenced, highly expressing activated cells could have been over-represented, although no difference in activation and CD3 levels was found between groups.

A single peripheral blood draw of about 120 mL on average was collected from each donor into heparinised tubes. Using a panel that included CD45RO, CCR7, CD25, CD127, CD95 and CD27, naive, central memory, regulatory and stem cell-like memory CD4+ T cells were sorted on a BD FACSAria II. A purity above 98% was achieved for all sorted populations. PBMCs were isolated right away by Lymphoprep density gradient centrifugation and were stained directly, without culture. So that batch effects would be minimized, each experiment stained and sorted samples in pairs, pairing one healthy donor with one patient. In regard to this clone: What this receptor recognizes is not known. Per-base qualities were not stored, and no clone one base away is much larger.

The entire isolated RNA was reverse transcribed using the High Capacity cDNA Reverse Transcription Kit, and thus expressed TCRB transcripts were sequenced. Deep immunoSEQ sequencing was performed on naive, central memory and regulatory T cell samples, with an average of around 3.5 million total reads per sample. Sorted cells were lysed in RLT buffer and RNA was extracted with DNase-treated RNeasy Micro or Mini kits, depending on cell number. Each cell subset was processed separately to prevent cross-contamination, with patient and healthy donor samples processed together. Using the immunoSEQ multiplex PCR, TCRB sequences were amplified from cDNA into 87-bp fragments spanning the CDR3 region. The amplicons were sequenced using the Illumina HiSeq platform. As for the authors' bioinformatics: PCR bias was computationally corrected using synthetic template baselines, reads within Hamming distance 2 were collapsed, and singletons that could not be merged were discarded. Reads were aligned against IMGT so that V, D and J genes, CDR3 length and insertions or deletions at six rearrangement sites could be assigned. Within each subset, clonotype counts were normalized to sorted cell number, after which true diversity and Gini coefficients were computed with the tcR R package. The overlap coefficient, calculated on TCRB nucleotide sequences, was used to quantify repertoire sharing. As a proxy for the pre-selection repertoire, out-of-frame TCRB sequences from naive cells were analyzed. The source is immuneACCESS, and TCRdb retained only in-frame sequences with V and J called. Part of the clones is not carried over; for the studies checked, unresolved V genes explain less than half of this, and the remainder is unexplained. V and J calls and clone size come straight from that table; D and trimming were deduced from the DNA. Counted in this sample were around 690,000 clones; 9.5% to 15% of them appeared once. Clones ranked in the top ten supply 0.095% to 0.15% of the sample.

The sequence joins TRBV28 to TRBJ1-2, with 10 bases aligning to TRBD1. This TCR came from a man aged 25 to 40 with type 1 diabetes. Sample: naive CD4+ T cells from blood. Explained via the paper, the cell subset or site label denotes: true naive CD4+ T cells. The DNA sequence is given as TGTGCCAGCAGTTCCCCCGCGGGACAGGGGAACTATGGCTACACCTTC. The encoded protein is CASSSPAGQGNYGYTF.